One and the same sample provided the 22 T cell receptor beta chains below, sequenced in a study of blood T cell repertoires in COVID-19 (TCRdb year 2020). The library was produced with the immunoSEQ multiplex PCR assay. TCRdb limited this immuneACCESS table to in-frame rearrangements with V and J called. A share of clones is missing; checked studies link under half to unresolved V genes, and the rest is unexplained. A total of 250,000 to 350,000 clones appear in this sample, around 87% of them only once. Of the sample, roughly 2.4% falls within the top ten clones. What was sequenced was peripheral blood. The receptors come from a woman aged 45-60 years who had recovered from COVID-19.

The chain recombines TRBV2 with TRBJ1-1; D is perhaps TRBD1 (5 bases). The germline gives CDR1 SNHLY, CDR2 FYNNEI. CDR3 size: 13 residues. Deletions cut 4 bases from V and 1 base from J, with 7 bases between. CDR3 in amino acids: CASSGQRNTEAFF. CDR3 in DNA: TGTGCCAGCAGTGGACAGAGGAACACTGAAGCTTTCTTT.

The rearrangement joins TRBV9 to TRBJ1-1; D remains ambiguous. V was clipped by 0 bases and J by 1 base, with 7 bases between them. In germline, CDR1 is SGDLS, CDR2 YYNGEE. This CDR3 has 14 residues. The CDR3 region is CASSVGAENTEAFF. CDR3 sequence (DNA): TGTGCCAGCAGCGTAGGGGCAGAGAACACTGAAGCTTTCTTT.

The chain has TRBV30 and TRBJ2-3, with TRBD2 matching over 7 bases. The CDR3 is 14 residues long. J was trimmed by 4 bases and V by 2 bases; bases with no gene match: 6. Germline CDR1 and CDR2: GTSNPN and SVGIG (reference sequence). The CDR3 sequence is CAWSNAGDADTQYF. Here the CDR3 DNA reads TGTGCCTGGAGTAACGCGGGAGATGCAGATACGCAGTATTTT.

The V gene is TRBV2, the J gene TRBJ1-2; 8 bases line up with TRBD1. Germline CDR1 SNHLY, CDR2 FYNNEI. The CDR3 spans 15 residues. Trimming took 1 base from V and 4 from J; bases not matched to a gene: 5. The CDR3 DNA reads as TGTGCCAGCAGTGAAGGCAGGGGGCGTCTCTATGGCTACACCTTC. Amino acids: CASSEGRGRLYGYTF.

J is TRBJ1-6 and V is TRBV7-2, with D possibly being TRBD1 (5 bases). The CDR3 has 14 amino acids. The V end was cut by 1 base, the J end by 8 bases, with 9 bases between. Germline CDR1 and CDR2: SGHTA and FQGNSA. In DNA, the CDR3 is TGTGCCAGCAGCTTAGGGGGCAGGTATTCACCCCTCCACTTT. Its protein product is CASSLGGRYSPLHF.

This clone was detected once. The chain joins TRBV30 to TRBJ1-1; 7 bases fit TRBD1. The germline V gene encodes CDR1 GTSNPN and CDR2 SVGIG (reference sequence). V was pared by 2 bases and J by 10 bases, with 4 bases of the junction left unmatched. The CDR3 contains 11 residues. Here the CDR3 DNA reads TGTGCCTGGAGTCTGGGGACAGTAGCTTTCTTT. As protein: CAWSLGTVAFF. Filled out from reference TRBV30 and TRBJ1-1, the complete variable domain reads SQTIHQWPATLVQPVGSPLSLECTVEGTSNPNLYWYRQAAGRGLQLLFYSVGIGQISSEVPQNLSASRPQDRQFILSSKKLLLSDSGFYLCAWSLGTVAFFGQGTRLTVV.

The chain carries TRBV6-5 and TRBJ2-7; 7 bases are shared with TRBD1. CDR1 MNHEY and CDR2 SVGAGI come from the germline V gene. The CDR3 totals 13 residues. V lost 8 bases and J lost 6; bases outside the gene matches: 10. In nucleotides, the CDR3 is TGTGCCAGCTCACGAAGTCGACAGGGCGAGCAGTACTTC. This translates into CASSRSRQGEQYF.

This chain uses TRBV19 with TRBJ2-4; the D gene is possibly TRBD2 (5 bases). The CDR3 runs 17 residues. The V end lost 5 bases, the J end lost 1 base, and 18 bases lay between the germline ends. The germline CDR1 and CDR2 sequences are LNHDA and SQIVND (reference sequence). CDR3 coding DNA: TGTGCCAGTAGTCCAAGGACTGGCGGACTGGCCAAAAACATTCAGTACTTC. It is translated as CASSPRTGGLAKNIQYF.

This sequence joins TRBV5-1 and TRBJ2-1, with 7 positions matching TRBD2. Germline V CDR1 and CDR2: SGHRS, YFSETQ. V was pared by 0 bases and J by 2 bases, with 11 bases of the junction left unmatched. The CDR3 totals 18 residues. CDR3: CASSLGLALSSTYNEQFF. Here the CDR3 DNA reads TGCGCCAGCAGCTTGGGACTAGCCTTATCTTCGACCTACAATGAGCAGTTCTTC.

DNA for the CDR3: TGTGCCAGTAGTAGCCCTCCGGGACAGGGTGTTGGCGGCTACACCTTC. Translated: CASSSPPGQGVGGYTF. The V and J genes are TRBV19 and TRBJ1-2; TRBD1 aligns across 9 bases. CDR3 length equals 16 residues. Germline CDR1 is LNHDA and CDR2 is SQIVND (reference sequence). The junction had 14 bases not matched to a gene; V was cut back by 4 bases and J by 8 bases.

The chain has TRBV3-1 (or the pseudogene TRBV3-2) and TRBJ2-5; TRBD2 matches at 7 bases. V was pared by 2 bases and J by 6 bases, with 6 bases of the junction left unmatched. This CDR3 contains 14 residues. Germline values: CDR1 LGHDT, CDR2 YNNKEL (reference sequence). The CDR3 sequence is CASSQRGEGQTQYF. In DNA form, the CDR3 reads TGTGCCAGCAGCCAACGCGGGGAGGGGCAGACCCAGTACTTC.

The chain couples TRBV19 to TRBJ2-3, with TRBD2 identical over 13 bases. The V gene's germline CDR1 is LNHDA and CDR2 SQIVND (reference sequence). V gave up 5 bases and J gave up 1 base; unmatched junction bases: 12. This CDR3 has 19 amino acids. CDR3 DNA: TGTGCCAGTAGTGGCGGGACTAGCGGGGACCCCGGGGGCACAGATACGCAGTATTTT. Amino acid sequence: CASSGGTSGDPGGTDTQYF.

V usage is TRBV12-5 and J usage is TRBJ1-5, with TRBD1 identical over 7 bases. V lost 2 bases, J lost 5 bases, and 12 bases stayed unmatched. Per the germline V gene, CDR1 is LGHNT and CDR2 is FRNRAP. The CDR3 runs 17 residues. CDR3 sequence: CASGLSSPGTVYQPQHF. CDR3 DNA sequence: TGTGCTAGTGGTTTGTCCTCCCCCGGGACAGTTTATCAGCCCCAGCATTTT.

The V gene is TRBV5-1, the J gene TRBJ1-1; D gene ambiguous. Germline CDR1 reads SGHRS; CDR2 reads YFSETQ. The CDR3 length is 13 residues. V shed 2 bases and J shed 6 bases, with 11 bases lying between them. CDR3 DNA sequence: TGCGCCAGCAGCTTCAGAGTTGAGGCTGAAGCTTTCTTT. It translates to CASSFRVEAEAFF.

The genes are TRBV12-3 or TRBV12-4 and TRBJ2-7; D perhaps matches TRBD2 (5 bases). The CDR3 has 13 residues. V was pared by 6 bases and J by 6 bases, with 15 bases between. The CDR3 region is CASSLRGLAEQYF. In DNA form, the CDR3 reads TGTGCCAGCAGCCTGCGCGGACTCGCCGAGCAGTACTTC.

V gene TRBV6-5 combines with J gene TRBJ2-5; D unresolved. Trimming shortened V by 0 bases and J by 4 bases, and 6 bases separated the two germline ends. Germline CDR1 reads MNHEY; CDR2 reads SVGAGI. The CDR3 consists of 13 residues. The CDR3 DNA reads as TGTGCCAGCAGTTACTCGGAGTCAGAGACCCAGTACTTC. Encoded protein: CASSYSESETQYF.

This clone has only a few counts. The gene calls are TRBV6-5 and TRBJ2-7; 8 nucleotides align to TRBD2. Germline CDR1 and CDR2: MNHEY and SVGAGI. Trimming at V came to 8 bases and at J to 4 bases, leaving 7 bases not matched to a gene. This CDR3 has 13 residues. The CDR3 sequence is CASGWGLEYEQYF. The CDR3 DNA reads TGTGCCAGCGGATGGGGACTAGAGTACGAGCAGTACTTC.

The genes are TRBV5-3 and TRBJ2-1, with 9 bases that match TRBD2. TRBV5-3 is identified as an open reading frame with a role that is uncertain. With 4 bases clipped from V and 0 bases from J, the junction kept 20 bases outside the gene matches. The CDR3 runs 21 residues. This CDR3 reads CARSTRLGAGGLESSYNEQFF. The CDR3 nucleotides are TGTGCCAGAAGCACCCGCTTAGGGGCGGGAGGGCTCGAAAGCTCCTACAATGAGCAGTTCTTC.

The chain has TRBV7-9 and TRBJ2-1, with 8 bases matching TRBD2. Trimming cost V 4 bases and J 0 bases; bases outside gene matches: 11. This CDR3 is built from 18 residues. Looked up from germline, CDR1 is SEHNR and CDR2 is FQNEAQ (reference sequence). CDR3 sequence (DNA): TGTGCCAGCAGCTCTTATCTGGGCGGGGGGCCCTCCTACAATGAGCAGTTCTTC. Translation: CASSSYLGGGPSYNEQFF.

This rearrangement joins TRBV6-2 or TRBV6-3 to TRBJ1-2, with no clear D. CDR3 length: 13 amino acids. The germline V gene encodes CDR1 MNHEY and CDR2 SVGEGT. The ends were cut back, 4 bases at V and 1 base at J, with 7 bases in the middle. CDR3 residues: CASSWEDNYGYTF. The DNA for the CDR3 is TGTGCCAGCAGTTGGGAGGATAACTATGGCTACACCTTC.

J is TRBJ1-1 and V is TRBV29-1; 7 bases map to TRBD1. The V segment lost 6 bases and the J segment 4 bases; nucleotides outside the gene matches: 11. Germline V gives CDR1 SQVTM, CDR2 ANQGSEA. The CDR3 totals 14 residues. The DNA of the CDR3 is TGCAGCGTCCGGGACAGCCCGCCGGGCACTGAAGCTTTCTTT. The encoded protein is CSVRDSPPGTEAFF.

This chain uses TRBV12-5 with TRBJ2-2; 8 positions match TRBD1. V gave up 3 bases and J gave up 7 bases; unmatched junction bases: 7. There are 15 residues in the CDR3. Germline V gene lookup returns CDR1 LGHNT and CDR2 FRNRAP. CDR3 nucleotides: TGTGCTAGTGGTTTCCGAGGACAGGGCGTCGGGGAGCTGTTTTTT. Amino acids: CASGFRGQGVGELFF.